The 6 T cell receptor beta chains below all came from one sample that was sequenced in a study of monozygotic twins with inflammatory bowel disease. TCRdb reprocessed the 5' RACE reads, with one entry per CDR3 protein and no DNA. The specimen's table records 440,000 or so distinct CDR3 sequences. Sequenced input: blood. The receptors stem from a human donor with ulcerative colitis or Crohn's disease, or a healthy co-twin of an affected twin (not recorded which).

The gene calls are TRBV30 and TRBJ2-1. Germline CDR1 is GTSNPN and CDR2 is SVGIG (reference sequence). This CDR3 comprises 13 residues. CDR3 region: CAWSMTGNNEQFF.

The chain joins TRBV4-1 to TRBJ2-5; as DNA is missing, the TRBD2 call by TCRdb cannot be tested. This CDR3 has 17 residues. Germline V gene sequence: CDR1 MGHRA, CDR2 YSYEKL. This CDR3 reads CASSQAPGLAGAETQYF.

V usage is TRBV19 and J usage is TRBJ2-7; without DNA, the TCRdb call of TRBD2 cannot be checked. This CDR3 spans 12 amino acids. Looked up from germline, CDR1 is LNHDA and CDR2 is SQIVND (reference sequence). Here the CDR3 reads CASSIGGSEQYF.

V and J are TRBV7-6 and TRBJ1-1. Germline CDR1 SGHVS, CDR2 FNYEAQ. This CDR3 comprises 14 residues. The CDR3 sequence: CASSLNPSATEAFF.

The rearrangement uses TRBV12-3 or TRBV12-4 and TRBJ2-7; the TCRdb D gene call, TRBD2, has no DNA to confirm it. The CDR3 has 16 residues. CDR3 residues: CASTPGLAGGVYEQYF.

This chain uses TRBV7-2 with TRBJ2-7. This CDR3 contains 15 residues. Looked up from germline, CDR1 is SGHTA and CDR2 is FQGNSA. CDR3 sequence: CASSLASSTFNEQYF.